This T cell receptor (beta chain) was captured in a study of T cell repertoires in cytomegalovirus infection. Study-wide background: As its CMV epitopes, the study selected recently identified HLA-C-restricted and well-studied HLA-B-restricted targets. It was the public TCR beta signatures that indicated both CMV infection and matching HLA type. Study conclusions and caveats: Totalled public TCR beta family frequency picked out people who carried CMV plus the relevant HLA. The ex vivo response showed dominance by HLA-C-restricted CMV-specific TCR beta clonotypes.

In TCRdb, the reads were re-called with MiXCR into one record per CDR3 protein. The sample yields fewer than 950,000 distinct CDR3 sequences, approximately 29% seen once. As regards this clonotype: The target antigen is unknown.

The sequence came from a human donor in good health (CMV status not recorded). Some clones in this sample may be carry-over from other donors' samples. The material sequenced was cultured CD8+ T cells from PBMCs, taken from culture after CMV antigen stimulation.

CDR3 region: CASSWGATYEQYF. For the CDR3, the DNA is TGTGCCTCCTCCTGGGGGGCGACCTACGAGCAGTACTTC. The V call is TRBV19, the J call TRBJ2-7; D may correspond to TRBD1 or TRBD2 (6 bases each). Deletions cut 11 bases from V and 2 bases from J, with 16 bases between. The CDR3 length is 13 residues. CDR1 is LNHDA, CDR2 SQIVND, per germline (reference sequence).